What follows describes a single TCR beta chain. This clone was found once. The antigen it recognizes is unknown. No base quality values were provided; no much bigger clone lies one nucleotide off. TCRbeta CDR3 regions were amplified from genomic DNA by means of the immunoSEQ Assay, a bias-controlled multiplex PCR. The authors processed their data as follows. The number of nucleated cells in each sample was estimated from the amplification of reference gene primers within the assay. To quantify the absolute abundance of each unique TCRbeta CDR3 rearrangement, sequence reads were collapsed and filtered. Productive Simpson clonality was computed per sample as the square root of Simpson's diversity index over productive rearrangements. TCRdb obtained this table from immuneACCESS and retained in-frame rearrangements with V and J assigned. These tables miss some clones; where compared with another copy, unresolved V genes account for less than half of the shortfall, and the remainder is unexplained. V and J calls and clone size come straight from that table; D and trimming were deduced from the DNA. Counted in this sample were under 55,000 clones; around 80% of them appeared once. The ten top clones hold roughly 25% of the sample.

Each collaborating institution followed its own protocols to collect whole blood in K2EDTA tubes. For TCRbeta analysis, collaborator samples were shipped as frozen whole blood, as isolated PBMCs, or as DNA extracted from either sample type. V sheds 7 bases and J sheds 5 bases, leaving 14 bases between their ends. From its cysteine to its phenylalanine, the CDR3 spans 14 amino acids. The retained sequence is limited to the CDR3, 42 bases, with the frame set at the first base. The germline V gene (reference sequence) gives CDR1 as LNHDA and CDR2 as SQIVND. The data belong to a study of blood T cell repertoires in COVID-19 (dated by TCRdb to 2020 to 2022). General notes on the study: Samples covering the acute and convalescent phases of COVID-19 were provided by collaborators in the United States, Italy and Spain. The material from the prospective study consisted of cDNA or gDNA derived from T cells, B-cell-depleted T cells, or PBMCs. The dataset comprised deeply sampled blood TCRbeta repertoires from subjects exposed to, actively infected with, or recovered from COVID-19. The repertoires were released in a freely available public database intended as a resource for research on the immune response to SARS-CoV-2. The samples were drawn from two sources: the first 160 participants of the ongoing ImmuneRACE study, and 1,000 to 1,500 subjects contributed by 6 global collaborators. The sample metadata nearly always contained a de-identified subject ID, COVID-19 status, age in years and sex. Where HLA class I and class II types were available, the types were taken from metadata supplied by the sample provider, not from assay-based typing.

The paper's findings and limits, for the study overall: The amount of clinical and demographic metadata varied by source and participant and was provided uncurated.

The chain is made from TRBV19 and TRBJ2-2; a tentative D call is TRBD2 (7 bases match). The clonotype comes from a man between 65 and 85 years old with acute or convalescent COVID-19. The specimen was peripheral blood. This receptor has the CDR3 CASNWGGETGELFF. The sequence in DNA is TGTGCCAGTAATTGGGGGGGCGAGACCGGGGAGCTGTTTTTT.